This T cell receptor beta chain was captured by sequencing in a study of T-cell reconstitution after alpha-beta-depleted transplantation in children. Concerning this clonotype: Its antigen is not known.

Preparation of the TCRbeta library used unique molecular identifiers. TCRdb fed the PCR reads into MiXCR, producing one record per CDR3 protein. The sample carries fewer than 1 million distinct CDR3 sequences, around 17% recorded once. Findings and limits, study-wide: It was reported that alpha-beta T cells came from several hundred expanded graft clones (about two months after transplant). T-cell counts and diversity at one year post-transplant came mainly from newly produced T cells. There were some patients whose high TCRbeta diversity at day 60 came from surviving recipient T cells and thymic progenitors.

The CDR3 has 15 amino acids. V was clipped by 6 bases and J by 2 bases; unmatched bases: 9. Germline V gene sequence: CDR1 SQVTM, CDR2 ANQGSEA. This sequence was found in a male patient aged 5 to 17 who had a stem cell transplant for acute lymphoblastic leukemia, so the T cells may come from the graft donor. The material sequenced was PBMCs, mostly from graft donor cells, taken 360 days after TCRalphabeta/CD19-depleted stem cell transplant. The V gene is TRBV29-1, the J gene TRBJ2-2, with TRBD1 matching 7 bases. As DNA, the CDR3 is TGCAGCGTACTGCACCGGGACAGAAACACCGGGGAGCTGTTTTTT. Its protein is CSVLHRDRNTGELFF.